This entry lists 27 T cell receptor beta chains sequenced from one sample in a study of blood T cells in healthy people across ages. Combining a sample-barcoded 5' primer with a J-beta primer mix, a second PCR ran for roughly 6 to 12 cycles. From the 5' RACE reads, TCRdb called clonotypes with MiXCR, one entry per CDR3 protein. The profile shows hundreds of thousands of distinct CDR3 sequences, approximately 44% of them singletons. Sequencing was done on a sample of blood. The origin of the receptors is a man in his 60s in good health.

This clonotype appeared a few times. V and J are TRBV19 and TRBJ2-7; 7 bases line up with TRBD2. The CDR3 sequence is 15 residues long. After removal of 5 bases from V and 0 bases from J, the junction contained 7 bases not matched to a gene. Germline V gene data show CDR1 as LNHDA and CDR2 as SQIVND (reference sequence). The CDR3 DNA follows: TGTGCCAGTAGTCCCCGCGGGGAGGGCTCCTACGAGCAGTACTTC. Residues: CASSPRGEGSYEQYF.

This chain connects TRBV29-1 to TRBJ1-5; D remains unclear. The CDR3 is made up of 12 amino acids. Trimming removed 4 bases at V and 3 bases at J, with 7 bases between. Germline V gene lookup returns CDR1 SQVTM and CDR2 ANQGSEA. The CDR3, as DNA: TGCAGCGTTGGAATTAACAATCAGCCCCAGCATTTT. Its translation: CSVGINNQPQHF.

The rearrangement uses TRBV6-2 or TRBV6-3 and TRBJ2-5; a possible D gene is TRBD2 (5 bases). Germline-derived CDR1 and CDR2 are MNHEY and SVGEGT. V was cut by 6 bases and J by 3 bases, with 14 bases left in between. This CDR3 region has 14 residues. The CDR3 DNA is TGTGCCAGCAGCCGAGGAGGACCTAAAGAGACCCAGTACTTC. Protein sequence: CASSRGGPKETQYF.

V and J are TRBV20-1 and TRBJ2-7, with a tentative D call TRBD2 (6 bases). Trimming pared 6 bases from V and 0 bases from J, leaving 15 bases between. In germline, CDR1 is DFQATT, CDR2 SNEGSKA (reference sequence). CDR3 size: 14 residues. CDR3 loop: CSARGTFSSYEQYF. CDR3 in DNA: TGCAGTGCCCGGGGGACTTTCAGCTCCTACGAGCAGTACTTC.

The J gene is TRBJ2-7, the V gene TRBV20-1; 7 bases fit TRBD2. Trimming cost V 3 bases and J 0 bases; bases outside gene matches: 8. The CDR3 runs 15 residues. Germline V gives CDR1 DFQATT, CDR2 SNEGSKA (reference sequence). The CDR3 is CSASLGSGASYEQYF. The CDR3 region has the DNA TGCAGTGCTAGCCTGGGGAGCGGGGCCTCCTACGAGCAGTACTTC.

Ten or more counts support this clonotype. The chain combines TRBV6-1 with TRBJ2-3; no clear D gene. Trimming removed 3 bases at V and 3 bases at J, with 7 bases between. Per germline, CDR1 MNHNS and CDR2 SASEGT. The CDR3 has 13 residues. The CDR3 region has the DNA TGTGCCAGCAGTGATAGGGAAACAGATACGCAGTATTTT. Translation: CASSDRETDTQYF.

The chain recombines TRBV20-1 with TRBJ1-1, with a weak D call TRBD1 (6 bases). The V end was cut by 5 bases, the J end by 0 bases, with 10 bases between. The CDR3 contains 13 residues. Per germline, CDR1 DFQATT and CDR2 SNEGSKA (reference sequence). CDR3 DNA: TGCAGTGCTGGAGGACAGATGAACACTGAAGCTTTCTTT. Translation: CSAGGQMNTEAFF.

There are a few counts of this clonotype. The chain couples TRBV12-3 or TRBV12-4 to TRBJ1-2; 7 bases fit TRBD1. The length of the CDR3 is 16 residues. The ends lost 6 bases at V and 4 bases at J; junction bases unmatched: 14. The CDR3 DNA sequence: TGTGCCAGCAGCTTCAAACCCGGGACAGACCTCTATGGCTACACCTTC. It yields the protein CASSFKPGTDLYGYTF.

Only a few counts were recorded for this clonotype. The chain has TRBV20-1 and TRBJ2-7, with 7 bases identical to TRBD2. CDR3 length equals 13 residues. The trim removed 7 bases at V and 0 bases at J, leaving 6 bases unmatched. CDR1 DFQATT and CDR2 SNEGSKA come from the germline V gene (reference sequence). DNA of the CDR3: TGCAGTGGAAGGGGAGGGTACTCCTACGAGCAGTACTTC. Protein sequence: CSGRGGYSYEQYF.

This clonotype has at least ten counts. The chain is built from TRBV20-1 and TRBJ2-1; 8 nucleotides align to TRBD2. The J segment lost 0 bases and the V segment lost 2 bases, leaving 3 bases of the junction unmatched. Germline values: CDR1 DFQATT, CDR2 SNEGSKA (reference sequence). This CDR3 has 15 residues. The CDR3 protein is CSARRSGGSYNEQFF. DNA for the CDR3: TGCAGTGCTAGAAGAAGCGGGGGCTCCTACAATGAGCAGTTCTTC.

The V and J genes are TRBV10-3 and TRBJ1-4; 11 bases fit TRBD1. The CDR3 has 15 residues. With 8 bases clipped from V and 8 bases from J, the junction kept 10 bases outside the gene matches. The germline V gene has CDR1 ENHRY and CDR2 SYGVKD. The CDR3 nucleotides read TGTGCCATCGGGAGAGTGGGACAGGGGGAAGAAAAACTGTTTTTT. Its translation is CAIGRVGQGEEKLFF.

This chain links TRBV20-1 with TRBJ2-3, with 12 bases aligning to TRBD2. The CDR3 extends over 18 amino acids. In germline, CDR1 is DFQATT, CDR2 SNEGSKA (reference sequence). Trimming removed 3 bases from V and 0 bases from J; junction bases left unmatched: 10. CDR3: CSASPSGGVWGSTDTQYF. In DNA form, the CDR3 reads TGCAGTGCTAGCCCTAGCGGGGGGGTATGGGGGAGCACAGATACGCAGTATTTT.

This clonotype has just one count. This chain connects TRBV3-1 to TRBJ1-5; possible D gene TRBD1, 6 bases. Trimming left V 3 bases short and J 2 bases short, with 11 bases between. Looked up from germline, CDR1 is LGHDT and CDR2 is YNNKEL (reference sequence). This CDR3 has 15 amino acids. The CDR3 spells CASSQGAMGNQPQHF. The CDR3 DNA is TGTGCCAGCAGCCAGGGGGCTATGGGCAATCAGCCCCAGCATTTT.

The chain employs TRBV20-1 and TRBJ2-1; perhaps D is TRBD1 or TRBD2 (5 bases each). The CDR3 runs 13 residues. The germline V and J ends were trimmed by 3 bases and 6 bases, with 12 bases remaining between them. Germline CDR1 reads DFQATT; CDR2 reads SNEGSKA (reference sequence). CDR3 sequence (DNA): TGCAGTGCTAGCGGAGGTGGGGCCAATGAGCAGTTCTTC. Translation gives CSASGGGANEQFF.

This clonotype has more than one count but fewer than ten. The chain combines TRBV20-1 with TRBJ2-3; possible D gene TRBD1, 6 bases. The CDR3 spans 14 residues. The germline V gene has CDR1 DFQATT and CDR2 SNEGSKA (reference sequence). V gave up 2 bases and J gave up 3 bases, with 12 bases separating them. The CDR3 bases are TGCAGTGCTAGAACCGGGACAAATACAGATACGCAGTATTTT. Its translation is CSARTGTNTDTQYF.

This clonotype has more than one count but fewer than ten. The V gene is TRBV10-3, the J gene TRBJ1-5, with TRBD1 matching over 7 bases. V lost 5 bases, J lost 6 bases, and 10 bases stayed unmatched. The germline V gene encodes CDR1 ENHRY and CDR2 SYGVKD. This CDR3 has 15 residues. In DNA form, the CDR3 reads TGTGCCATCAGTAGAGAGACAGGGCAGGGTCAGCCCCAGCATTTT. It yields the protein CAISRETGQGQPQHF.

This clonotype was seen a few times. The gene calls are TRBV6-2 or TRBV6-3 and TRBJ2-3, with no clear D. This CDR3 is built from 17 residues. The V gene lost 0 bases and the J gene lost 0 bases, with 13 bases spanning the gap. CDR1 and CDR2 (germline): MNHEY, SVGEGT. CDR3 protein: CASSYSNAESSTDTQYF. The CDR3 region has the DNA TGTGCCAGCAGTTACTCGAACGCCGAGAGTAGCACAGATACGCAGTATTTT.

The chain carries TRBV20-1 and TRBJ1-4; TRBD1 matches at 8 bases. This CDR3 spans 18 amino acids. Germline assignment: CDR1 DFQATT and CDR2 SNEGSKA (reference sequence). V lost 3 bases and J lost 0; bases outside the gene matches: 12. CDR3 nucleotide sequence: TGCAGTGCTAGCTTGGCACCCCAGGGGGCCGCAACTAATGAAAAACTGTTTTTT. Its translation: CSASLAPQGAATNEKLFF.

This clonotype is a singleton in its sample. The junction departs from the called germline gene at one end, perhaps through a read error. V is TRBV29-1 and J is TRBJ2-5; 8 nucleotides line up with TRBD2. The J call is in doubt because the DNA end fits TRBJ2-7 better. Germline V lookup: CDR1 SQVTM, CDR2 ANQGSEA. This CDR3 region has 15 residues. This CDR3 reads CCVDRPGGFSHEQYF. CDR3 DNA: TGCTGCGTTGACCGGCCGGGGGGGTTTTCACACGAGCAGTACTTC.

This clonotype occurred a few times. The chain uses TRBV20-1 and TRBJ1-1, with a weak D call TRBD1 (5 bases). The CDR3 totals 15 residues. The V and J ends lost 1 base and 1 base respectively, with 13 bases between them. CDR1 is DFQATT and CDR2 is SNEGSKA in the germline V gene (reference sequence). The CDR3 loop is CSARAGGRRNTEAFF. For the CDR3, the DNA is TGCAGTGCTAGAGCCGGGGGTCGGAGGAACACTGAAGCTTTCTTT.

This clonotype was counted a few times. CDR3 sequence (DNA): TGTGCCAGCAGCTTACTCCAGGGTGGAACCAAAAACATTCAGTACTTC. Translated, it gives CASSLLQGGTKNIQYF. The chain links TRBV11-2 to TRBJ2-4, with a possible D match to TRBD1 (5 bases). The V gene's germline CDR1 is SGHAT and CDR2 FQNNGV. The CDR3 loop spans 16 amino acids. V was trimmed by 2 bases and J by 2 bases, leaving 13 bases between them.

This chain joins TRBV2 and TRBJ2-7, with 10 positions matching TRBD2. The assigned J gene may be wrong: the sequence end matches TRBJ2-5 better. The germline gives CDR1 SNHLY, CDR2 FYNNEI. The CDR3 loop spans 15 amino acids. DNA for the CDR3: TGTGCCAGCAGAAGGACTAGCGGCTCCTGGGAGACCCAGTACTTC. Its protein is CASRRTSGSWETQYF.

V usage is TRBV29-1 and J usage is TRBJ2-7; TRBD2 aligns across 10 bases. This CDR3 region has 14 residues. The germline CDR1 and CDR2 sequences are SQVTM and ANQGSEA. Germline trimming cut 1 base from V and 3 bases from J; bases unmatched to any gene: 3. The CDR3: CSVEGAGGIYEQYF. The DNA for the CDR3 is TGCAGCGTTGAAGGAGCGGGGGGGATCTACGAGCAGTACTTC.

This clonotype has more than one count but fewer than ten. V usage is TRBV12-3 or TRBV12-4 and J usage is TRBJ2-5; 12 nucleotides match TRBD2. The length of the CDR3 is 15 residues. Trimming cost V 6 bases and J 2 bases; bases outside gene matches: 4. The CDR3 reads CASRPSGGVQETQYF. DNA of the CDR3: TGTGCCAGCAGGCCTAGCGGGGGGGTACAAGAGACCCAGTACTTC.

The CDR3 DNA sequence: TGTGCCAGCAGTTACGGCGCACAGAGTTCACCCCTCCACTTT. Amino acids: CASSYGAQSSPLHF. This chain connects TRBV6-2 or TRBV6-3 to TRBJ1-6; D is unresolved. CDR3 length: 14 amino acids. CDR1 is MNHEY and CDR2 is SVGEGT in the germline V gene. The ends were cut back, 2 bases at V and 9 bases at J, with 11 bases in the middle.

This clonotype was seen ten or more times. The genes are TRBV7-2 and TRBJ2-1; the match to TRBD2 covers 8 bases. This CDR3 spans 16 amino acids. Unmatched junction bases numbered 7, after V lost 4 bases and J lost 2 bases. Looked up from germline, CDR1 is SGHTA and CDR2 is FQGNSA. For the CDR3, the DNA is TGTGCCAGCAGCTCCCATAGCGGGACTACCTACAATGAGCAGTTCTTC. This encodes CASSSHSGTTYNEQFF.

The CDR3 DNA reads as TGTGCCAGCAGCTTAATCTTAGGATTCACAGATACGCAGTATTTT. Translating it yields CASSLILGFTDTQYF. The chain is built from TRBV7-2 and TRBJ2-3; no definite D call. This CDR3 comprises 15 residues. Germline V gene lookup returns CDR1 SGHTA and CDR2 FQGNSA. Trimming took off 2 bases at V and 2 bases at J, with 11 bases between the two ends.